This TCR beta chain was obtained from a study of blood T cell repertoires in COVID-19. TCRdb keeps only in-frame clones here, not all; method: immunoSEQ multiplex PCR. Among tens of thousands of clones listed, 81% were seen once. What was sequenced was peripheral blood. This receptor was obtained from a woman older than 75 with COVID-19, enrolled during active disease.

The CDR3 coding sequence is TGTGCCAGCAGCGTCTCGGGAAACTCCTACAATGAGCAGTTCTTC. Amino acid sequence: CASSVSGNSYNEQFF. The genes are TRBV9 and TRBJ2-1; possible D gene TRBD2, 5 bases. Germline CDR1 is SGDLS and CDR2 is YYNGEE. This CDR3 is 15 amino acids long. The V end was cut by 2 bases, the J end by 0 bases, with 9 bases between.